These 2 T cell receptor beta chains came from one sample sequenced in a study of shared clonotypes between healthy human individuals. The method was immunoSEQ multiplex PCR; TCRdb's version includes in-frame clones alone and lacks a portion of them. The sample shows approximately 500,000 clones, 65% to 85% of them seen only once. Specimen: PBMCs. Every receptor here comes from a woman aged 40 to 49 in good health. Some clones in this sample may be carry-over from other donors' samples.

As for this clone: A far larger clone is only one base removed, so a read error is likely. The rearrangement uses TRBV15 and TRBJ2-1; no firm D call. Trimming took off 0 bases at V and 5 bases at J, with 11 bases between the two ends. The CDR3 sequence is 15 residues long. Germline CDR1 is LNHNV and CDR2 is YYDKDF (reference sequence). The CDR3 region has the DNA TGTGCCACCAGCAGAGATTTTCCGTGGCACAATGAGCAGTTCTTC. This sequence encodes CATSRDFPWHNEQFF. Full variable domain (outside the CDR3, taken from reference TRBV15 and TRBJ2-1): DAMVIQNPRYQVTQFGKPVTLSCSQTLNHNVMYWYQQKSSQAPKLLFHYYDKDFNNEADTPDNFQSRRPNTSFCFLDIRSPGLGDTAMYLCATSRDFPWHNEQFFGPGTRLTVL.

The CDR3 nucleotides read TGTGCCAGCACCTTCGGGGCGGGAGGGCCTCATGAGCAGTTCTTC. The encoded protein is CASTFGAGGPHEQFF. V usage is TRBV11-2 and J usage is TRBJ2-1; the match to TRBD2 covers 9 bases. Germline-derived CDR1 and CDR2 are SGHAT and FQNNGV. J was trimmed by 8 bases and V by 7 bases; bases with no gene match: 12. This CDR3 contains 15 residues.